This T cell receptor beta chain was captured by sequencing in a study of control samples from healthy donors and cancer patients. Per the germline V gene, CDR1 is WSHSY and CDR2 is SAAADI. CDR3 size: 16 residues. J was trimmed by 1 base and V by 8 bases; bases with no gene match: 6. Sequenced by immunoSEQ multiplex PCR; TCRdb stores in-frame clones only, minus some. The sample yields around 97,000 clones, about 89% seen once. The chain is built from TRBV10-2 and TRBJ2-6; 9 bases are a match to TRBD1. Sequences were obtained from PBMCs. This TCR came from a man between 60 and 75 years old with lung cancer. The DNA of the CDR3 is TGCGCCAGCGGAGGACAGGGGAAATCTGGGGCCAACGTCCTGACTTTC. It translates to CASGGQGKSGANVLTF.